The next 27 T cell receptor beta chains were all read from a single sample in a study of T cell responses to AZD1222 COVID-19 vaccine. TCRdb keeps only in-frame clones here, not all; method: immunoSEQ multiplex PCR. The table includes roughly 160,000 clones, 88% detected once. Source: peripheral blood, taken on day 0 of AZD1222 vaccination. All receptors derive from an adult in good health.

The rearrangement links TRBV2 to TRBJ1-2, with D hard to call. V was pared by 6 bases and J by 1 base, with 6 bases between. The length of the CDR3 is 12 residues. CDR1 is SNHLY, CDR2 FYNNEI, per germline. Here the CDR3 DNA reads TGTGCCAGCAGGGTGGATAACTATGGCTACACCTTC. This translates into CASRVDNYGYTF.

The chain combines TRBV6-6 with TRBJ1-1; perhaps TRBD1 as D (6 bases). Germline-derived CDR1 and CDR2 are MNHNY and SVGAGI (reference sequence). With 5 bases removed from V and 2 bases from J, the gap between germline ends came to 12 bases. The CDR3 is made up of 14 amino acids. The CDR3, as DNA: TGTGCCAGCAGTCGGACAGATCTAAACACTGAAGCTTTCTTT. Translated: CASSRTDLNTEAFF.

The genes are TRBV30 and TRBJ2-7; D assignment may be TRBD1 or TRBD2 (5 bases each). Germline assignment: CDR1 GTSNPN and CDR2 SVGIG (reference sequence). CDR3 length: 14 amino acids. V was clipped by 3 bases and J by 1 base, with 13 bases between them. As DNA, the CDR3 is TGTGCCTGGAGCACCGGGACGTATTCCTACGAGCAGTACTTC. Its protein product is CAWSTGTYSYEQYF. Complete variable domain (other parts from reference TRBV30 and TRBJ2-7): SQTIHQWPATLVQPVGSPLSLECTVEGTSNPNLYWYRQAAGRGLQLLFYSVGIGQISSEVPQNLSASRPQDRQFILSSKKLLLSDSGFYLCAWSTGTYSYEQYFGPGTRLTVT.

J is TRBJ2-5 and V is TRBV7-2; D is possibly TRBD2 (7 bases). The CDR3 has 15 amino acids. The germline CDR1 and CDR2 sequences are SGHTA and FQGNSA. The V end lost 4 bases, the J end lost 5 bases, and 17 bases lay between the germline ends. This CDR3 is CASSSGGGRWETQYF. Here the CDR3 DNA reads TGTGCCAGCAGCTCGGGGGGCGGGAGATGGGAGACCCAGTACTTC.

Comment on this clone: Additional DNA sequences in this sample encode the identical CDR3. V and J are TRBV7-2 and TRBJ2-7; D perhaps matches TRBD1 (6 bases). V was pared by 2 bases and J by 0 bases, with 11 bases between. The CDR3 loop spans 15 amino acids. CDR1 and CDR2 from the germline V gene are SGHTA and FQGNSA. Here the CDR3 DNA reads TGTGCCAGCAGCTTACGTGGGGGCAGCTCCTACGAGCAGTACTTC. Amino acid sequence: CASSLRGGSSYEQYF.

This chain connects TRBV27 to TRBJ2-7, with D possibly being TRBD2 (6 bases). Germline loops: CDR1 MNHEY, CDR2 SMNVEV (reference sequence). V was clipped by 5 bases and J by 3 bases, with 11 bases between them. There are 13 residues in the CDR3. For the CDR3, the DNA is TGTGCCAGCAGTAAGGATAGCGGCTACGAGCAGTACTTC. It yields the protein CASSKDSGYEQYF.

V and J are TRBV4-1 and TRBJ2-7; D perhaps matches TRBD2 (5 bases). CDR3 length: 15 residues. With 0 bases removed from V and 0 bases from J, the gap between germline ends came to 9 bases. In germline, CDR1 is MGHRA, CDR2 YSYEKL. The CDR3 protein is CASSQDPGSSYEQYF. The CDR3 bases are TGCGCCAGCAGCCAAGATCCGGGAAGCTCCTACGAGCAGTACTTC.

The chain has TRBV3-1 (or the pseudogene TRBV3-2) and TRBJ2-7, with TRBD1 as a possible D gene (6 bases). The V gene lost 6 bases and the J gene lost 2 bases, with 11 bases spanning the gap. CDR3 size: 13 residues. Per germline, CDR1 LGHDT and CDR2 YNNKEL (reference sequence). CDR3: CASSSRGTYEQYF. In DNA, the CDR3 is TGTGCCAGCAGTTCGAGGGGGACCTACGAGCAGTACTTC.

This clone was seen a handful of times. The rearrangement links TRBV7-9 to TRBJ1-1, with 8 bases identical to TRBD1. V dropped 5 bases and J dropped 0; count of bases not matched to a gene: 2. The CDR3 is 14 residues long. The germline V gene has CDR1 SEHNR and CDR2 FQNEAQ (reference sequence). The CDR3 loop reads CASSRQGMNTEAFF. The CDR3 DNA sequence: TGTGCCAGCAGCCGACAGGGGATGAACACTGAAGCTTTCTTT. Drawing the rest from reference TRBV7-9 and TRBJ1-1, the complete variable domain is DTGVSQNPRHKITKRGQNVTFRCDPISEHNRLYWYRQTLGQGPEFLTYFQNEAQLEKSRLLSDRFSAERPKGSFSTLEIQRTEQGDSAMYLCASSRQGMNTEAFFGQGTRLTVV.

CDR3 DNA sequence: TGTGCCAGCAGCCAGAGGGGTACCGGGGAGCTGTTTTTT. Protein product: CASSQRGTGELFF. J is TRBJ2-2 and V is TRBV27; D is possibly TRBD1 or TRBD2 (5 bases each). Germline V lookup: CDR1 MNHEY, CDR2 SMNVEV (reference sequence). Between the trimmed V and J ends, which lost 6 bases and 5 bases, there was a span of 10 bases. The CDR3 runs 13 residues.

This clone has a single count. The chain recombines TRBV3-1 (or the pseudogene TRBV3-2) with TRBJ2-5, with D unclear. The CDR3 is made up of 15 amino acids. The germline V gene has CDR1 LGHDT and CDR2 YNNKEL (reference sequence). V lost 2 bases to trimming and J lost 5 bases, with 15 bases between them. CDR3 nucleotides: TGTGCCAGCAGCCAACGTAGCACTGTCACGGAGACCCAGTACTTC. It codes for CASSQRSTVTETQYF.

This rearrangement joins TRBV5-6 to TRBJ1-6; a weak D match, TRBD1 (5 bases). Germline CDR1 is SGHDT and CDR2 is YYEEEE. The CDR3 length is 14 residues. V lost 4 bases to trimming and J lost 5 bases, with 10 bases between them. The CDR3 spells CASSVGRNNSPLHF. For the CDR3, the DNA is TGTGCCAGCAGCGTGGGACGGAATAATTCACCCCTCCACTTT.

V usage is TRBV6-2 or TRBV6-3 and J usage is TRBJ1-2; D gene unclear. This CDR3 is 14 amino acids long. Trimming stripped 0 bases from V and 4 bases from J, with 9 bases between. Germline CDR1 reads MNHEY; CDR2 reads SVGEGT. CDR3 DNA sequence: TGTGCCAGCAGTTACTCTACCAGACCCTATGGCTACACCTTC. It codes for CASSYSTRPYGYTF.

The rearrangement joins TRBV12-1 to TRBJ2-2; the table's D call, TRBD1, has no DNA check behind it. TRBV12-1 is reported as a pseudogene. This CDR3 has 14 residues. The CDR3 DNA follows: TGTGCCAGCAGCTTTGGGGCAGACGCGGGGGAGCTGTTTTTT. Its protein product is CASSFGADAGELFF.

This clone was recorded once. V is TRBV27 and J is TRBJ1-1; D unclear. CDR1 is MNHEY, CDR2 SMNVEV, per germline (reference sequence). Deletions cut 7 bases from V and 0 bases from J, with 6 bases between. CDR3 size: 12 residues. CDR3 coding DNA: TGTGCCAGCATTGATATGAACACTGAAGCTTTCTTT. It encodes CASIDMNTEAFF.

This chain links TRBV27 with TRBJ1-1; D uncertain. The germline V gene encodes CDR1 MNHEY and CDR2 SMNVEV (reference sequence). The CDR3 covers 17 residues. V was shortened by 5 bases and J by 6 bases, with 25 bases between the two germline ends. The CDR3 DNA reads TGTGCCAGCAGTAGCTATTCAGGTTACCAAGGCCAAGCTGAAGCTTTCTTT. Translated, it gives CASSSYSGYQGQAEAFF.

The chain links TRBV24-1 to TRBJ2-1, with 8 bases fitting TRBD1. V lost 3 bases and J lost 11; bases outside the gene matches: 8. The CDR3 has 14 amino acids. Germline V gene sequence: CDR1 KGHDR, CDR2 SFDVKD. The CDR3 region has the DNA TGTGCCACCAGTGATGGGACAGGCCGCTCCAAGCAGTTCTTC. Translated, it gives CATSDGTGRSKQFF.

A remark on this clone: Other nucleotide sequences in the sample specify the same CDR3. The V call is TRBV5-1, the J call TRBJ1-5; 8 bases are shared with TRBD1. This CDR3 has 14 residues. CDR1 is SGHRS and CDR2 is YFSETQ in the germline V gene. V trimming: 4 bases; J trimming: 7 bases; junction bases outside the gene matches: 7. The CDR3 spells CASSPGQGGQPQHF. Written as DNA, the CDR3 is TGCGCCAGCAGCCCCGGACAGGGAGGACAGCCCCAGCATTTT.

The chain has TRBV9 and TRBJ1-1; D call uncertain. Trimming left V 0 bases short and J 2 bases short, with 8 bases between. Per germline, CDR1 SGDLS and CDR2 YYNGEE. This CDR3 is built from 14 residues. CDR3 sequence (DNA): TGTGCCAGCAGCGTAGCTGACCTAAACACTGAAGCTTTCTTT. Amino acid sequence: CASSVADLNTEAFF.

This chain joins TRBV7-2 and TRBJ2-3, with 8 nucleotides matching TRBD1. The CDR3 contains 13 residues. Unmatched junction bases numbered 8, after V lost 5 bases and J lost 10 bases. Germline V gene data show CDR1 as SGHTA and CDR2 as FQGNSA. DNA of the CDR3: TGTGCCAGCAGCACCAGACAGGGGAGGCCGCAGTATTTT. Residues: CASSTRQGRPQYF.

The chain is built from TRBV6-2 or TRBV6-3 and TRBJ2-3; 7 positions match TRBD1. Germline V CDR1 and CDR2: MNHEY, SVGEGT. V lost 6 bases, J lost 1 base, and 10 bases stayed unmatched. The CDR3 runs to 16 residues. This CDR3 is CASSVPTGAGTDTQYF. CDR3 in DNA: TGTGCCAGCAGCGTCCCTACAGGGGCTGGCACAGATACGCAGTATTTT.

CDR3 in amino acids: CASSPPDRGANTGELFF. CDR3 nucleotide sequence: TGTGCCAGCTCACCACCGGACAGGGGGGCGAACACCGGGGAGCTGTTTTTT. The rearrangement joins TRBV18 to TRBJ2-2, with 10 bases fitting TRBD1. The length of the CDR3 is 17 residues. Trimming removed 0 bases from V and 0 bases from J; junction bases left unmatched: 1. From germline, CDR1 is KGHSH and CDR2 LQKENI. Variable domain in full (rest from reference TRBV18 and TRBJ2-2): NAGVMQNPRHLVRRRGQEARLRCSPMKGHSHVYWYRQLPEEGLKFMVYLQKENIIDESGMPKERFSAEFPKEGPSILRIQQVVRGDSAAYFCASSPPDRGANTGELFFGEGSRLTVL.

The CDR3 loop reads CASSLGGTGYNEQFF. For the CDR3, the DNA is TGTGCCAGCAGCTTAGGTGGGACGGGGTACAATGAGCAGTTCTTC. V usage is TRBV5-4 and J usage is TRBJ2-1; D is tentatively TRBD1 or TRBD2 (5 bases each). Trimming pared 2 bases from V and 4 bases from J, leaving 13 bases between. The CDR3 contains 15 residues. In germline, CDR1 is SGHNT, CDR2 YYREEE (reference sequence). The complete variable domain, with remaining parts taken from reference TRBV5-4 and TRBJ2-1, reads ETGVTQSPTHLIKTRGQQVTLRCSSQSGHNTVSWYQQALGQGPQFIFQYYREEENGRGNFPPRFSGLQFPNYSSELNVNALELDDSALYLCASSLGGTGYNEQFFGPGTRLTVL.

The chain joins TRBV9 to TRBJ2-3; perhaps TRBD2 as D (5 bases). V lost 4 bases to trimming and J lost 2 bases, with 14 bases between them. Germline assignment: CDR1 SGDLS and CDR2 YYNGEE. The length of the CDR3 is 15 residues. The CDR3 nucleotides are TGTGCCAGCAGCCTAGAGGGTCTGGCCACAGATACGCAGTATTTT. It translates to CASSLEGLATDTQYF. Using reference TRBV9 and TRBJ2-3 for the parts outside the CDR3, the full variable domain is DSGVTQTPKHLITATGQRVTLRCSPRSGDLSVYWYQQSLDQGLQFLIQYYNGEERAKGNILERFSAQQFPDLHSELNLSSLELGDSALYFCASSLEGLATDTQYFGPGTRLTVL.

For the CDR3, the DNA is TGCGCCAGCAGCTCCCTCGGTCCGGGAAACACCATATATTTT. Its translation is CASSSLGPGNTIYF. This rearrangement joins TRBV5-1 to TRBJ1-3; D is undetermined. The CDR3 sequence is 14 residues long. V lost 3 bases and J 4 bases, leaving 11 bases between the germline ends. Germline CDR1 is SGHRS and CDR2 is YFSETQ.

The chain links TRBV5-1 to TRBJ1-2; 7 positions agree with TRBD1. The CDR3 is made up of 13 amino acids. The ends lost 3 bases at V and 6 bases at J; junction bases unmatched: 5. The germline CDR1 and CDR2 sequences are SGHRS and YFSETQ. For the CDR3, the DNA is TGCGCCAGCAGCTATGACAGGGACGATGGCTACACCTTC. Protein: CASSYDRDDGYTF.

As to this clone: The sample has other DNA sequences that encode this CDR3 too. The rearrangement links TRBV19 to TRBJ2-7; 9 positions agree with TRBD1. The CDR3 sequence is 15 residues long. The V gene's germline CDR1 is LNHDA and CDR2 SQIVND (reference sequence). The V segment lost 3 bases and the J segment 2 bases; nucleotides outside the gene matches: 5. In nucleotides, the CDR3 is TGTGCCAGTAGTATCTCCGGGACAGGGACCTACGAGCAGTACTTC. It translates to CASSISGTGTYEQYF.